This T cell receptor (beta chain) was captured in a study of blood T cell repertoires in COVID-19. On the study more broadly: T cells, B-cell-depleted T cells, or PBMCs supplied cDNA or gDNA.

The age range of participants was about 18 to 89 years, with residence in roughly 25 US areas. Grouping used clinical history reported by participants in a survey and questionnaire. Clones were read by immunoSEQ multiplex PCR, and TCRdb kept only the in-frame ones, dropping some. The profile covers 250,000 to 300,000 clones, with roughly 93% appearing a single time and under 3% taken by the ten largest. Germline V CDR1 and CDR2: MNHEY, SVGAGI. The CDR3 consists of 12 residues. V lost 1 base to trimming and J lost 8 bases, with 8 bases between them. This receptor was taken from a woman aged 40 to 50 with acute COVID-19. Sequencing was carried out using PBMCs or T cells enriched from blood (not recorded which). J is TRBJ1-2 and V is TRBV6-5; D might be TRBD1 (5 bases). CDR3 nucleotide sequence: TGTGCCAGCAGTTACTTGGGACTAGGCTACACCTTC. Translation: CASSYLGLGYTF.